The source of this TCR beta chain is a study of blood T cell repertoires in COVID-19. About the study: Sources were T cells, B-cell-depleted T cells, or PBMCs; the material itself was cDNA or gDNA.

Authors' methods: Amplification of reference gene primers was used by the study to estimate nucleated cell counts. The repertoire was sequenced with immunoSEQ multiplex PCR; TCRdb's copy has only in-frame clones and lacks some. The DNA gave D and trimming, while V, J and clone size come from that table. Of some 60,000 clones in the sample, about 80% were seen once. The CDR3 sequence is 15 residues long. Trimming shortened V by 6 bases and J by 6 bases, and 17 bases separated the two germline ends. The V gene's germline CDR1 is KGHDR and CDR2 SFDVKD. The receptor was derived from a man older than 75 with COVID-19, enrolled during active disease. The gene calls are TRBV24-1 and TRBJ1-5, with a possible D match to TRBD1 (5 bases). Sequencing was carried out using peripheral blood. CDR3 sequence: CATSPSRQGIQPQHF. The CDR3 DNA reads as TGTGCCACCAGTCCGAGCCGTCAGGGTATTCAGCCCCAGCATTTT.